This entry lists 30 T cell receptor beta chains sequenced from one sample in a study of blood T cell repertoires in COVID-19. The repertoire was sequenced with immunoSEQ multiplex PCR; TCRdb's copy has only in-frame clones and lacks some. The sample yields 200,000 to 250,000 clones, about 90% seen once. Sequencing used peripheral blood. These receptors all stem from a woman younger than 45 who had recovered from COVID-19.

The rearrangement links TRBV2 to TRBJ2-5, with a possible D match to TRBD1 (6 bases). V shed 4 bases and J shed 1 base, with 10 bases lying between them. CDR1 SNHLY and CDR2 FYNNEI come from the germline V gene. This CDR3 contains 14 residues. The DNA for the CDR3 is TGTGCCAGCAGTGCACAGGGCCTCCAAGAGACCCAGTACTTC. Translated: CASSAQGLQETQYF.

The chain links TRBV18 to TRBJ2-3; 10 bases align to TRBD1. Germline loops: CDR1 KGHSH, CDR2 LQKENI. The trim removed 4 bases at V and 4 bases at J, leaving 8 bases unmatched. The CDR3 extends over 16 amino acids. The CDR3 reads CASSRRTGGAPDTQYF. CDR3 nucleotides: TGTGCCAGCTCACGGAGGACAGGGGGGGCCCCAGATACGCAGTATTTT.

This clone was seen a handful of times. The chain couples TRBV7-6 to TRBJ2-3; TRBD2 agrees at 13 bases. CDR1 is SGHVS, CDR2 FNYEAQ, per germline. J gave up 9 bases and V 5 bases, and 11 bases lay outside the gene matches. This CDR3 is built from 16 residues. The CDR3 loop reads CASSPLTSGGEGTQYF. CDR3 DNA sequence: TGTGCCAGCAGCCCCCTCACTAGCGGGGGGGAGGGGACGCAGTATTTT.

The chain carries TRBV19 and TRBJ1-1; 7 bases are shared with TRBD1. CDR1 LNHDA and CDR2 SQIVND come from the germline V gene (reference sequence). The CDR3 extends over 13 amino acids. Here the CDR3 reads CASRTGLNTEAFF. In DNA form, the CDR3 reads TGTGCATCTCGGACAGGCCTTAACACTGAAGCTTTCTTT.

CDR3 sequence (DNA): TGTGCCAGTAGCCGACAGGGACGCGACACTGAAGCTTTCTTT. It codes for CASSRQGRDTEAFF. The chain uses TRBV19 and TRBJ1-1; 7 bases map to TRBD1. This CDR3 is built from 14 residues. V lost 6 bases and J lost 3; bases outside the gene matches: 7. Looked up from germline, CDR1 is LNHDA and CDR2 is SQIVND (reference sequence).

The V call is TRBV11-2, the J call TRBJ2-3; D remains ambiguous. CDR1 is SGHAT and CDR2 is FQNNGV in the germline V gene. The CDR3 covers 12 residues. The V end lost 4 bases, the J end lost 6 bases, and 8 bases lay between the germline ends. Here the CDR3 reads CASSSQRDTQYF. In DNA form, the CDR3 reads TGTGCCAGCAGCTCTCAGCGTGATACGCAGTATTTT.

The rearrangement uses TRBV12-3 or TRBV12-4 and TRBJ1-5; D is perhaps TRBD1 (5 bases). The CDR3 has 13 residues. V gave up 6 bases and J gave up 4 bases, with 10 bases separating them. The CDR3 DNA sequence: TGTGCCAGCAGGAGACAGTATAATCAGCCCCAGCATTTT. Its translation is CASRRQYNQPQHF.

Details on this clone: At one of its ends the junction is not consistent with the germline gene, which may arise from a read error. The chain has TRBV5-1 and TRBJ2-7, with TRBD1 matching 8 bases. The germline gives CDR1 SGHRS, CDR2 YFSETQ. There are 12 residues in the CDR3. The CDR3 loop reads CASGETGQEKYF. In nucleotides, the CDR3 is TGCGCCAGCGGAGAGACGGGACAGGAAAAGTATTTC.

This sequence joins TRBV18 and TRBJ1-1; 7 positions match TRBD1. This CDR3 has 15 amino acids. Germline CDR1 KGHSH, CDR2 LQKENI. With V trimmed by 1 base and J by 1 base, 3 bases remained unmatched. The CDR3 bases are TGTGCCAGCTCACCACGTACAGGGGAGAACACTGAAGCTTTCTTT. Translation gives CASSPRTGENTEAFF.

This clone has only a few counts. V usage is TRBV30 and J usage is TRBJ2-3; D possibly corresponds to TRBD1 (6 bases). The V end lost 3 bases, the J end lost 1 base, and 14 bases lay between the germline ends. The CDR3 runs to 15 residues. Germline V gives CDR1 GTSNPN, CDR2 SVGIG (reference sequence). Written as DNA, the CDR3 is TGTGCCTGGAGCGGGATACAGGGAGGCACAGATACGCAGTATTTT. It codes for CAWSGIQGGTDTQYF. The whole variable domain, filled in from reference TRBV30 and TRBJ2-3, reads SQTIHQWPATLVQPVGSPLSLECTVEGTSNPNLYWYRQAAGRGLQLLFYSVGIGQISSEVPQNLSASRPQDRQFILSSKKLLLSDSGFYLCAWSGIQGGTDTQYFGPGTRLTVL.

The V gene is TRBV18, the J gene TRBJ1-1; the D gene is possibly TRBD1 (5 bases). The CDR3 is 15 amino acids. The V gene lost 3 bases and the J gene lost 3 bases, with 14 bases spanning the gap. Per the germline V gene, CDR1 is KGHSH and CDR2 is LQKENI. The CDR3 DNA reads as TGTGCCAGCTCACCTCGACGGGGGGAGGACACTGAAGCTTTCTTT. Its protein is CASSPRRGEDTEAFF.

This clone was counted once. Other DNA variants within this sample encode the same CDR3. The chain links TRBV25-1 to TRBJ1-1; a weak D match, TRBD1 (6 bases). The V and J ends lost 4 bases and 4 bases respectively, with 16 bases between them. This CDR3 is 15 amino acids long. Germline V CDR1 and CDR2: MGHDK, SYGVNS. The CDR3 reads CASSAPGQGVTEAFF. CDR3 DNA: TGTGCCAGCAGTGCTCCGGGACAAGGGGTCACTGAAGCTTTCTTT.

V and J are TRBV14 and TRBJ2-4; 7 bases line up with TRBD1. V was pared by 0 bases and J by 1 base, with 6 bases of the junction left unmatched. This CDR3 spans 17 amino acids. Per germline, CDR1 SGHDN and CDR2 FVKESK. The CDR3 region has the DNA TGTGCCAGCAGCCAAGATTCAGGGGGTTTTGCCAAAAACATTCAGTACTTC. Translation gives CASSQDSGGFAKNIQYF.

In its sample, this clone was seen once. The chain carries TRBV5-1 and TRBJ1-2; D uncertain. V lost 1 base, J lost 6 bases, and 7 bases lay in between. Looked up from germline, CDR1 is SGHRS and CDR2 is YFSETQ. The CDR3 runs to 12 residues. DNA for the CDR3: TGCGCCAGCAGCTTGCCGGGTAATGGCTACACCTTC. This encodes CASSLPGNGYTF.

This clone showed up just a few times. The V and J genes are TRBV19 and TRBJ1-4, with TRBD1 as a possible D gene (6 bases). V lost 3 bases to trimming and J lost 7 bases, with 15 bases between them. Germline CDR1 and CDR2: LNHDA and SQIVND (reference sequence). The CDR3 covers 15 residues. The DNA of the CDR3 is TGTGCCAGTAGTATCTCGGGGGGCGCCGGTGAAAAACTGTTTTTT. Its translation: CASSISGGAGEKLFF.

The V gene is TRBV9, the J gene TRBJ2-5, with 9 nucleotides matching TRBD2. This CDR3 comprises 16 residues. Germline CDR1 and CDR2: SGDLS and YYNGEE. Trimming took 0 bases from V and 5 from J; bases not matched to a gene: 8. CDR3 bases: TGTGCCAGCAGCGTAGACCTAGCGGGGAGTGGGGAGACCCAGTACTTC. Its protein product is CASSVDLAGSGETQYF.

This clone was recorded only once. The chain links TRBV10-2 to TRBJ1-2, with D hard to call. The CDR3 is 15 amino acids. The germline V gene has CDR1 WSHSY and CDR2 SAAADI. Trimming took 6 bases from V and 3 from J, leaving 17 bases between them. CDR3 amino acids: CASRGAPSRYYGYTF. The CDR3 nucleotides read TGCGCCAGCAGGGGCGCTCCGTCACGCTACTATGGCTACACCTTC.

V usage is TRBV5-1 and J usage is TRBJ2-2, with D maybe TRBD1 (5 bases). Trimming pared 0 bases from V and 0 bases from J, leaving 9 bases between. In germline, CDR1 is SGHRS, CDR2 YFSETQ. The CDR3 length is 16 residues. DNA of the CDR3: TGCGCCAGCAGCTTGGGACAGCTCCCGAACACCGGGGAGCTGTTTTTT. Translation: CASSLGQLPNTGELFF.

The chain joins TRBV5-4 to TRBJ2-5; tentative D call: TRBD2 (6 bases). Looked up from germline, CDR1 is SGHNT and CDR2 is YYREEE (reference sequence). The CDR3 runs to 13 residues. The V and J ends lost 5 bases and 5 bases respectively, with 13 bases between them. CDR3 DNA sequence: TGTGCCAGCAGTTCCACTGCGGGGGAGACCCAGTACTTC. It translates to CASSSTAGETQYF.

The CDR3 protein is CASSPLLAGALQETQYF. In DNA, the CDR3 is TGTGCCAGCTCACCCCTGCTAGCGGGGGCCCTCCAAGAGACCCAGTACTTC. The chain links TRBV18 to TRBJ2-5, with TRBD2 matching 10 bases. Per germline, CDR1 KGHSH and CDR2 LQKENI. The CDR3 extends over 17 amino acids. V was clipped by 3 bases and J by 1 base; unmatched bases: 8.

This chain connects TRBV19 to TRBJ2-1; tentative D call: TRBD2 (5 bases). Trimming removed 3 bases from V and 3 bases from J, with 12 bases in between. From germline, CDR1 is LNHDA and CDR2 SQIVND (reference sequence). The CDR3 has 15 residues. CDR3 sequence (DNA): TGTGCCAGTAGTATCGAGGGTTGGTTCTACAATGAGCAGTTCTTC. It translates to CASSIEGWFYNEQFF.

The chain is built from TRBV24-1 and TRBJ2-1; 11 nucleotides line up with TRBD1. Germline CDR1 and CDR2: KGHDR and SFDVKD. The CDR3 spans 16 residues. V trimming: 7 bases; J trimming: 9 bases; junction bases outside the gene matches: 13. The CDR3 sequence: CATSGPGTGGEGEQFF. The CDR3 coding sequence is TGTGCCACCAGCGGGCCGGGGACAGGGGGTGAGGGTGAGCAGTTCTTC.

CDR3 sequence: CASSLSSGGGLSYEQYF. The CDR3 DNA is TGTGCCAGCAGCTTATCCTCCGGCGGGGGGCTCTCCTACGAGCAGTACTTC. The genes are TRBV7-3 and TRBJ2-7, with 8 bases lining up with TRBD2. Germline V CDR1 and CDR2: SGHTA, FQGTGA. The V segment lost 2 bases and the J segment 0 bases; nucleotides outside the gene matches: 9. The CDR3 spans 17 residues.

The V and J genes are TRBV3-1 (or the pseudogene TRBV3-2) and TRBJ2-5; TRBD1 matches at 8 bases. The CDR3 runs to 16 residues. Germline V lookup: CDR1 LGHDT, CDR2 YNNKEL (reference sequence). V dropped 4 bases and J dropped 4; count of bases not matched to a gene: 11. Written as DNA, the CDR3 is TGTGCCAGCAGCCCCCTGGACAGGGAGTGGGGAGAGACCCAGTACTTC. Amino acids: CASSPLDREWGETQYF.

This clone was seen many times. This chain joins TRBV4-2 and TRBJ2-1, with D possibly being TRBD1 (6 bases). V lost 3 bases and J lost 9, with 24 bases in between. This CDR3 has 17 amino acids. Germline assignment: CDR1 LGHNA and CDR2 YNFKEQ. The CDR3 sequence is CASSHAGLQGNTGEQFF. The CDR3 coding sequence is TGTGCCAGCAGCCACGCGGGCTTACAGGGTAACACTGGTGAGCAGTTCTTC.

The genes are TRBV30 and TRBJ1-5; 11 positions match TRBD1. Looked up from germline, CDR1 is GTSNPN and CDR2 is SVGIG (reference sequence). V shed 0 bases and J 9 bases; nucleotides not matched to a gene: 7. The CDR3 runs to 15 residues. Here the CDR3 DNA reads TGTGCCTGGAGTGTATCCGGGACAGGGGGGGGGCCCCAGCATTTT. This sequence encodes CAWSVSGTGGGPQHF. The variable domain in full, completed from reference TRBV30 and TRBJ1-5, reads SQTIHQWPATLVQPVGSPLSLECTVEGTSNPNLYWYRQAAGRGLQLLFYSVGIGQISSEVPQNLSASRPQDRQFILSSKKLLLSDSGFYLCAWSVSGTGGGPQHFGDGTRLSIL.

The chain couples TRBV9 to TRBJ1-1; the D gene is possibly TRBD1 (5 bases). CDR3 length equals 13 residues. Trimming shortened V by 4 bases and J by 7 bases, and 14 bases separated the two germline ends. The germline V gene encodes CDR1 SGDLS and CDR2 YYNGEE. The CDR3 sequence is CASSPGGPGEAFF. The CDR3 DNA reads TGTGCCAGCAGCCCGGGGGGTCCGGGTGAAGCTTTCTTT.

CDR3 loop: CASSKERWLGTQYF. In DNA form, the CDR3 reads TGTGCCAGCAGCAAAGAGCGCTGGTTAGGGACCCAGTACTTC. The J gene is TRBJ2-5, the V gene TRBV21-1; the table assigns TRBD2, which was not confirmed against the DNA. TRBV21-1 is flagged as a pseudogene. This CDR3 is 14 amino acids long.

V usage is TRBV10-3 and J usage is TRBJ2-7, with 8 bases matching TRBD1. The CDR3 runs to 14 residues. From germline, CDR1 is ENHRY and CDR2 SYGVKD. Trimming removed 6 bases from V and 13 bases from J; junction bases left unmatched: 17. DNA for the CDR3: TGTGCCATCAGGGCCAATAGGGATACGGGACAGGACTACTTC. Encoded protein: CAIRANRDTGQDYF.

The chain has TRBV19 and TRBJ2-2; D possibly corresponds to TRBD2 (6 bases). Deletions cut 1 base from V and 5 bases from J, with 11 bases between. The CDR3 runs 15 residues. CDR1 and CDR2 from the germline V gene are LNHDA and SQIVND (reference sequence). The CDR3 region has the DNA TGTGCCAGTAGTATAGTGGGGGGAGAGACCGGGGAGCTGTTTTTT. Amino acids: CASSIVGGETGELFF.